This T cell receptor beta chain derives from a study of immune characteristics of hereditary and idiopathic chronic pancreatitis. For context, the study as a whole: Local immune cells and TCRbeta repertoires in the pancreas were profiled in this study for hereditary and idiopathic chronic pancreatitis, with control organ donor pancreases used for comparison. TCRbeta sequencing was performed on a few control pancreases, under ten hereditary chronic pancreatitis pancreases and about 6 idiopathic chronic pancreatitis pancreases. The gDNA-based approach was selected because the approach required minimal in vitro experimental manipulation of T cells infiltrating the pancreas.

The germline V gene gives CDR1 as KGHDR and CDR2 as SFDVKD. From cysteine to phenylalanine, the CDR3 is 15 amino acids long. CDR3 DNA is the only sequence kept; it has 45 bases, read in frame from the first base. V is cut back by 4 bases and J by 5 bases, with 7 bases in the junction unmatched. This clone was observed a handful of times. Its recognized antigen is unknown. It has no much larger one-base neighbor in the sample; base qualities were not kept. Other DNA sequences in this specimen translate into the identical CDR3. Patients undergoing total pancreatectomy with islet autotransplantation (TPIAT) were the source of the chronic pancreatitis pancreas tissue. No known history of diabetes was present in the included chronic pancreatitis patients. For TCRbeta sequencing, genomic DNA was extracted directly from bulk pancreas tissue without sorting T cells. Pancreas tissues from patients and organ donors were collected consecutively at two US centers.

The paper's findings and limits, for the study overall: The study did not include chronic pancreatitis caused by alcohol use. Both chronic pancreatitis groups showed significantly increased TCRbeta repertoire diversity and reduced clonality versus controls. Patient tissue was available only at the time of TPIAT, so disease duration differences may have influenced immune findings. Differences in Vbeta-Jbeta gene family usage, including TRBV10, TRBV19, TRBV23 and TRBV5, were found between hereditary and idiopathic chronic pancreatitis. Among some 14 chronic pancreatitis patients, the number of productive TCR rearrangements showed a positive correlation with disease severity scores.

Libraries were built with the immunoSEQ multiplex PCR assay. From pancreatic genomic DNA, the TCRbeta CDR3 region and adjacent sequences were amplified and sequenced. On the authors' methods: Productive clonality and productive rearrangement counts were measured along with repertoire diversity, which was expressed as a mean normalized Shannon-Wiener index. The nonparametric Mann-Whitney U test was used to compare repertoire metrics between the control and chronic pancreatitis groups. Shared clonotypes were defined as CDR3beta sequences with identical amino acid composition and length across subjects. TCRdb took over this immuneACCESS table, retaining in-frame rearrangements with V and J assigned. Such tables are incomplete; in checked studies, under half of the missing clones stem from an unresolved V gene, and the remainder is unexplained. From that table come the V and J calls and clone size; the DNA was used to work out D and trimming. The sample table holds roughly 14,000 clones, of which 73% were seen once. Around 14% of the sample is in the top ten clones.

Sequencing was performed on pancreas tissue with hereditary chronic pancreatitis. This receptor was obtained from a human donor with chronic pancreatitis. The chain was built from TRBV24-1 and TRBJ1-1, with 9 central nucleotides matching TRBD1. The CDR3 reads as follows: CATSDPRTGDTEAFF. The DNA is TGTGCCACCAGTGACCCGCGGACAGGGGATACTGAAGCTTTCTTT.